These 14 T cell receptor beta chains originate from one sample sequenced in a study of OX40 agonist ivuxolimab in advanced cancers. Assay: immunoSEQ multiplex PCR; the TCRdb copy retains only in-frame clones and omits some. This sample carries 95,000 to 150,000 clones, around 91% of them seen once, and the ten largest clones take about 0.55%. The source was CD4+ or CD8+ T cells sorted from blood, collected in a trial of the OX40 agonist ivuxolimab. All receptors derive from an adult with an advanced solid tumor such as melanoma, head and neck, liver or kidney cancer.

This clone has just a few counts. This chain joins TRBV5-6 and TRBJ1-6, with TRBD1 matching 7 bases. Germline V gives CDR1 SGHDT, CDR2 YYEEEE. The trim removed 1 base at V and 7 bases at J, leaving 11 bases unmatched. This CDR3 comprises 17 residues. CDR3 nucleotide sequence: TGTGCCAGCAGCTTGTTCGGACAGGAGGGAAAAAATTCACCCCTCCACTTT. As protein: CASSLFGQEGKNSPLHF.

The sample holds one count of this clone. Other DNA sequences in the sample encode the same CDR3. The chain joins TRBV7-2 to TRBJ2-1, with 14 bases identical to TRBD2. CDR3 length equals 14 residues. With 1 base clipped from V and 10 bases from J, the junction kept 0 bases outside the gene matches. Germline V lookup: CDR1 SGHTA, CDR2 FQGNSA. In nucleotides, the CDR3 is TGTGCCAGCAGCTTAGGGACTAGCGGGGGGGAGCAGTTCTTC. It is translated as CASSLGTSGGEQFF.

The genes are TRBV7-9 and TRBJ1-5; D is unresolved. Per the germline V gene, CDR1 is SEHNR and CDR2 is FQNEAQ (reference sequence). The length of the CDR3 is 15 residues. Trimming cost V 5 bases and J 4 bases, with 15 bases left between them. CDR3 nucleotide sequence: TGTGCCAGCAGCCTAGACCGGGCTACGAATCAGCCCCAGCATTTT. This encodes CASSLDRATNQPQHF.

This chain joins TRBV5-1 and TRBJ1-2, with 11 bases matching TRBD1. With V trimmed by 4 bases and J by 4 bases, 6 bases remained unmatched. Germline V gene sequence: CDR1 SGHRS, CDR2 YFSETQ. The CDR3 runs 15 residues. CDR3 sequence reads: CASSPDRGQSYGYTF. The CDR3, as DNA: TGCGCCAGCAGCCCGGACAGGGGGCAAAGCTATGGCTACACCTTC.

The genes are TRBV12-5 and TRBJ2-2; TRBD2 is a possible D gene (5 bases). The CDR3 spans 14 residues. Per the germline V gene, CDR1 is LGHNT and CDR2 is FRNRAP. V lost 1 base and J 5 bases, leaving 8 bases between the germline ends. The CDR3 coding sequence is TGTGCTAGTGGTTTGGGGCAGCGGACCGGGGAGCTGTTTTTT. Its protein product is CASGLGQRTGELFF.

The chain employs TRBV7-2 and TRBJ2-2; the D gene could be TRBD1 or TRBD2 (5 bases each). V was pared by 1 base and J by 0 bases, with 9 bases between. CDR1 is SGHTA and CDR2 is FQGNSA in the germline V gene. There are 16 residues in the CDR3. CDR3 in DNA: TGTGCCAGCAGCTTAGGGGGGACGGCGAACACCGGGGAGCTGTTTTTT. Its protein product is CASSLGGTANTGELFF. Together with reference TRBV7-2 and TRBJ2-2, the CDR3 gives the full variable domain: GAGVSQSPSNKVTEKGKDVELRCDPISGHTALYWYRQSLGQGLEFLIYFQGNSAPDKSGLPSDRFSAERTGGSVSTLTIQRTQQEDSAVYLCASSLGGTANTGELFFGEGSRLTVL.

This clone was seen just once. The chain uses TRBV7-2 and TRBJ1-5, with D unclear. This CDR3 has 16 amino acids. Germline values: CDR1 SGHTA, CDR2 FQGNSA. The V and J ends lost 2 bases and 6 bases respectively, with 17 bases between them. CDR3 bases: TGTGCCAGCAGCTTAAGTCCGAGGGATCGCGGTCAGCCCCAGCATTTT. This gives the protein CASSLSPRDRGQPQHF.

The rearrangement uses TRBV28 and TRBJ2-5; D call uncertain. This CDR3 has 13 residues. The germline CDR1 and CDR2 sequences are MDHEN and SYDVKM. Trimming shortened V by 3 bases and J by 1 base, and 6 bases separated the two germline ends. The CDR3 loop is CASSLRSQETQYF. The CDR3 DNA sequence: TGTGCCAGCAGTTTGCGGAGCCAAGAGACCCAGTACTTC.

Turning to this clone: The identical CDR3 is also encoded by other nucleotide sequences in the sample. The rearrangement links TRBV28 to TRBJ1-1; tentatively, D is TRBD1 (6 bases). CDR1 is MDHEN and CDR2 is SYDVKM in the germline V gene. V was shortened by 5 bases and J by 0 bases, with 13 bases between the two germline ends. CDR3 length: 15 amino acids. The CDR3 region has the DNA TGTGCCAGCAGTCTACCCCAGGGGATGAACACTGAAGCTTTCTTT. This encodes CASSLPQGMNTEAFF.

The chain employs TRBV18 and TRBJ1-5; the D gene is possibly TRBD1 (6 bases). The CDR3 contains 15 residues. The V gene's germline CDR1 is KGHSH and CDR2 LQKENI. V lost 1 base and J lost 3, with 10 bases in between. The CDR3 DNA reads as TGTGCCAGCTCACCACAGGCAGGGGCCAATCAGCCCCAGCATTTT. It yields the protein CASSPQAGANQPQHF.

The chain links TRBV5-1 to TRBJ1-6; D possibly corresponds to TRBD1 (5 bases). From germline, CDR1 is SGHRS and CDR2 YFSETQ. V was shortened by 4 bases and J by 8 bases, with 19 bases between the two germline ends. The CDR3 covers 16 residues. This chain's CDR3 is CASSLSTSGRDSPLHF. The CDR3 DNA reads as TGCGCCAGCAGCCTGTCAACCTCAGGGAGGGATTCACCCCTCCACTTT.

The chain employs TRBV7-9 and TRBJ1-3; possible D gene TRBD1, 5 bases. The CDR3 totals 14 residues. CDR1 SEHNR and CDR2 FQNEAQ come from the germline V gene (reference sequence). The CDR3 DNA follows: TGTGCAGGAGAGGGGCGGCATTCTGGAAACACCATATATTTT. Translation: CAGEGRHSGNTIYF.

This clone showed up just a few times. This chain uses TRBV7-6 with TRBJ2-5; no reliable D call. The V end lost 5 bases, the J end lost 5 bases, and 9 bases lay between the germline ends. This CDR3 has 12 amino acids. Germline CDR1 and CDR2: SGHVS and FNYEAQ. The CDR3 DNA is TGTGCCAGCAGCCCTGGAGCGGAGACCCAGTACTTC. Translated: CASSPGAETQYF.

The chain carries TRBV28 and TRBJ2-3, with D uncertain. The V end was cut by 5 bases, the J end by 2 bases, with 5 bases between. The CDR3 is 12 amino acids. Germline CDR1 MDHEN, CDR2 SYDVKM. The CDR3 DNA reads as TGTGCCAGCAGTACCCCCACAGATACGCAGTATTTT. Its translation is CASSTPTDTQYF.